The entry below gives a single TCR beta chain sequence along with its context. This CDR3 has 14 residues. Trimming took 4 bases from V and 4 from J, leaving 10 bases between them. In each sample, at least 6.5 million PBMCs were isolated. Through a sample-barcoded 5' primer and a J-beta primer mix, a second PCR was run for roughly 6 to 11 cycles. TCRdb re-called the 5' RACE reads through MiXCR, storing one row per CDR3 protein. The sample records hundreds of thousands of distinct CDR3 sequences, 20% to 25% being singletons. This sample was included in a study of blood T cells in healthy people across ages.

Source material: blood. This TCR was sampled from a man aged 65 to 85 in good health. This chain links TRBV12-3 or TRBV12-4 with TRBJ1-4; no definite D call. CDR3 coding DNA: TGTGCCAGCAGTTCGCCAGCTTATAATGAAAAACTGTTTTTT. It codes for CASSSPAYNEKLFF.